Presented here are 4 T cell receptor beta chains from one specimen sequenced in a study of PD-1 blockade in classical Hodgkin lymphoma. Autologous stem cell transplantation was followed by relapse in every patient, and brentuximab vedotin exposure varied. The protocol was immunoSEQ multiplex PCR, while the TCRdb copy is restricted to in-frame clones and leaves out a portion. This table has under 20,000 clones, roughly 77% appearing once. The sequencing here drew on peripheral blood mononuclear cells (PBMCs), taken before the second cycle of nivolumab. The receptors shown here come from a human donor with classical Hodgkin lymphoma.

The rearrangement joins TRBV7-6 to TRBJ2-7; D remains ambiguous. V was shortened by 1 base and J by 2 bases, with 9 bases between the two germline ends. The CDR3 sequence is 14 residues long. The V gene's germline CDR1 is SGHVS and CDR2 FNYEAQ. CDR3 in DNA: TGTGCCAGCAGCTTAGGTCGTAGCCCCTACGAGCAGTACTTC. Translated: CASSLGRSPYEQYF.

The J gene is TRBJ1-1, the V gene TRBV6-5, with TRBD1 as a possible D gene (6 bases). Trimming left V 2 bases short and J 4 bases short, with 11 bases between. Germline assignment: CDR1 MNHEY and CDR2 SVGAGI. This CDR3 contains 14 residues. CDR3 sequence: CASSYGTGSTEAFF. CDR3 nucleotide sequence: TGTGCCAGCAGTTACGGTACAGGGTCCACTGAAGCTTTCTTT.

The chain couples TRBV21-1 to TRBJ2-7; the table's D call TRBD1 went unverified against the DNA. TRBV21-1 is tagged as a pseudogene. This CDR3 region has 15 residues. DNA of the CDR3: TGTGCCAGCAGCTCCCATGGGGACAGGGTCTACGAGCAGTACTTC. It is translated as CASSSHGDRVYEQYF.

The chain links TRBV27 to TRBJ2-1; a weak D match, TRBD1 (6 bases). Germline CDR1 and CDR2: MNHEY and SMNVEV (reference sequence). V lost 6 bases and J 10 bases, leaving 16 bases between the germline ends. This CDR3 is 13 amino acids long. The CDR3 loop is CASSNQGLGEQFF. The CDR3 DNA reads as TGTGCCAGCAGCAACCAGGGGTTGGGGGAGCAGTTCTTC.